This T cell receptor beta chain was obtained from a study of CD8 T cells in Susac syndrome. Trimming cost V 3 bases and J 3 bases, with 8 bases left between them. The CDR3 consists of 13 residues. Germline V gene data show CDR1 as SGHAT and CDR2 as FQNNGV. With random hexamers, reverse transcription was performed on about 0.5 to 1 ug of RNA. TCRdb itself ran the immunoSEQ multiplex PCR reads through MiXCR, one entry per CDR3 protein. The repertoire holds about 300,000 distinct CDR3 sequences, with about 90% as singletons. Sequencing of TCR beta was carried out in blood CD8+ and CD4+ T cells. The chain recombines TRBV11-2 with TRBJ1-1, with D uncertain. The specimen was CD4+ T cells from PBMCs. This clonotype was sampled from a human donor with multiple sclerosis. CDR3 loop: CASSFEEYTEAFF. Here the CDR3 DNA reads TGTGCCAGCAGCTTTGAGGAATACACTGAAGCTTTCTTT.